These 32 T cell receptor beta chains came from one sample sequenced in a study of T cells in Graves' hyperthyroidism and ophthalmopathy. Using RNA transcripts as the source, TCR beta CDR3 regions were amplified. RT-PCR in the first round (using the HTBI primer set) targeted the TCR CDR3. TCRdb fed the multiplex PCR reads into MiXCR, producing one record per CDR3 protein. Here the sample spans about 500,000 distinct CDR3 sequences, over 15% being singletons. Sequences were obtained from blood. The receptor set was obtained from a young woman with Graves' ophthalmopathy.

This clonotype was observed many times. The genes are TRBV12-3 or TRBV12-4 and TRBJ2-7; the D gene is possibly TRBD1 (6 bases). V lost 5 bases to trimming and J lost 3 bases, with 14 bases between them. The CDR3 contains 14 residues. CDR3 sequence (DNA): TGTGCCAGCAGTCTATCCCTGACAGGCTACGAGCAGTACTTC. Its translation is CASSLSLTGYEQYF.

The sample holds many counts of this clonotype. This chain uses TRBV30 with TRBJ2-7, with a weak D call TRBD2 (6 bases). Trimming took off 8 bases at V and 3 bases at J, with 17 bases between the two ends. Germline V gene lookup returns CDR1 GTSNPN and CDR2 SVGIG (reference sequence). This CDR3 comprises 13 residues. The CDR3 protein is CARKGRMDYEQYF. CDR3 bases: TGTGCCAGAAAGGGGAGGATGGACTACGAGCAGTACTTC.

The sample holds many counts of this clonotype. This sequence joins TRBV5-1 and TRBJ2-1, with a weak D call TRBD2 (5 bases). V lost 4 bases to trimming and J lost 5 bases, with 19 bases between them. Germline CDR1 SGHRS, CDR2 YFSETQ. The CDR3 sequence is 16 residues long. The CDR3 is CASSPVRETRDNEQFF. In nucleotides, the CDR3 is TGCGCCAGCAGCCCGGTTCGGGAAACAAGAGACAATGAGCAGTTCTTC.

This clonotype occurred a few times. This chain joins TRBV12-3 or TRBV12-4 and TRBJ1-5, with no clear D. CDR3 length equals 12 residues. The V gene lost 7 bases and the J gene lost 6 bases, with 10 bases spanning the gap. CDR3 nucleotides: TGTGCCAGCACCGATGGGCCTCAGCCCCAGCATTTT. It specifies CASTDGPQPQHF.

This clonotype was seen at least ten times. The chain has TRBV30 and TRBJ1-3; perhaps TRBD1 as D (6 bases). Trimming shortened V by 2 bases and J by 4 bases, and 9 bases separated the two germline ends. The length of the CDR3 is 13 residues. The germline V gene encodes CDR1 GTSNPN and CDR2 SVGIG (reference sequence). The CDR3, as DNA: TGTGCCTGGAGTTATGGACAGGGAAACACCATATATTTT. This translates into CAWSYGQGNTIYF.

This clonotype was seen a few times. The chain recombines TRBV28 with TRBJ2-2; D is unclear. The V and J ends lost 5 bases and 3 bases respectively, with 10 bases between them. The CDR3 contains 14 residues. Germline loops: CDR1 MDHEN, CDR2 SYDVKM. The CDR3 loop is CASSAYIDTGELFF. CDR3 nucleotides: TGTGCCAGCAGTGCATACATAGACACCGGGGAGCTGTTTTTT.

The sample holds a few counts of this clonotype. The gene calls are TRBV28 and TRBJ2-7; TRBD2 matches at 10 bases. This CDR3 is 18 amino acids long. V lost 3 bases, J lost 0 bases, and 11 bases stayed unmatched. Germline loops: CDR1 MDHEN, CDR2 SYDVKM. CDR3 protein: CASSFPGLAGAFSYEQYF. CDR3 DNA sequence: TGTGCCAGCAGTTTCCCTGGGCTAGCGGGAGCGTTCTCCTACGAGCAGTACTTC. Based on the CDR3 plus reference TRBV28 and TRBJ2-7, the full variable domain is DVKVTQSSRYLVKRTGEKVFLECVQDMDHENMFWYRQDPGLGLRLIYFSYDVKMKEKGDIPEGYSVSREKKERFSLILESASTNQTSMYLCASSFPGLAGAFSYEQYFGPGTRLTVT.

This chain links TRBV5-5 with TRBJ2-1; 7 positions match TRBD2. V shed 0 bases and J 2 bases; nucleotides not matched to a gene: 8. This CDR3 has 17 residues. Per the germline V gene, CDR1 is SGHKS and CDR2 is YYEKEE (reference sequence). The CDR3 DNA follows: TGTGCCAGCAGCTTGGTCAGGGCGGGAGAACCCTACAATGAGCAGTTCTTC. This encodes CASSLVRAGEPYNEQFF.

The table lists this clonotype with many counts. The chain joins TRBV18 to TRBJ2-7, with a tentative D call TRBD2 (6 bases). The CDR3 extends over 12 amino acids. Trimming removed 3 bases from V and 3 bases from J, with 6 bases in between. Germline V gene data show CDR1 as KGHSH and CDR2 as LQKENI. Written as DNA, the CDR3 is TGTGCCAGCTCACCGGAGGGCTACGAGCAGTACTTC. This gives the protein CASSPEGYEQYF.

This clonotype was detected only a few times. The CDR3 is CATQDRGYEQYF. The CDR3 region has the DNA TGTGCCACGCAGGACAGGGGATACGAGCAGTACTTC. V usage is TRBV7-2 and J usage is TRBJ2-7, with TRBD1 matching over 9 bases. J gave up 4 bases and V 10 bases, and 5 bases lay outside the gene matches. CDR3 length: 12 amino acids. Germline assignment: CDR1 SGHTA and CDR2 FQGNSA.

The CDR3, as DNA: TGCGCCAGCAGCCTTAATTGGGGGGAGGCCTACTCCTATAATTCACCCCTCCACTTT. Translating gives CASSLNWGEAYSYNSPLHF. The chain combines TRBV4-1 with TRBJ1-6; D may be TRBD1 (5 bases). This CDR3 region has 19 residues. Germline V gene sequence: CDR1 MGHRA, CDR2 YSYEKL. With 4 bases removed from V and 0 bases from J, the gap between germline ends came to 19 bases.

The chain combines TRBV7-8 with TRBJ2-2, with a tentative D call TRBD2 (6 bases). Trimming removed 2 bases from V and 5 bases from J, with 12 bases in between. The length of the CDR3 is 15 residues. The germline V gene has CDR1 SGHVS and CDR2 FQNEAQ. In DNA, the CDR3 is TGTGCCAGCAGCTTAAGTCCCCGGGGGACCGGGGAGCTGTTTTTT. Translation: CASSLSPRGTGELFF.

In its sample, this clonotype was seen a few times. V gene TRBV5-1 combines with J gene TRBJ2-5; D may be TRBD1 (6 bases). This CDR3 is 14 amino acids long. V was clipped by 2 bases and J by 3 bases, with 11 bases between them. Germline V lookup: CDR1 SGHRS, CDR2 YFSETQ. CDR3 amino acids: CASSLWAGEETQYF. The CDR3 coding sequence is TGCGCCAGCAGCTTATGGGCAGGGGAAGAGACCCAGTACTTC. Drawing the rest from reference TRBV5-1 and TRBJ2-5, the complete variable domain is KAGVTQTPRYLIKTRGQQVTLSCSPISGHRSVSWYQQTPGQGLQFLFEYFSETQRNKGNFPGRFSGRQFSNSRSEMNVSTLELGDSALYLCASSLWAGEETQYFGPGTRLLVL.

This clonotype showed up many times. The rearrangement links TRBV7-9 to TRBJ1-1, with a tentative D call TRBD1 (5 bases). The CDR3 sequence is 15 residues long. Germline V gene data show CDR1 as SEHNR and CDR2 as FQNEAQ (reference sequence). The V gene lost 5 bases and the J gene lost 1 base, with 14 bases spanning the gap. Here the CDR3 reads CASSDLGHRNTEAFF. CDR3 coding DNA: TGTGCCAGCAGCGACCTCGGACACAGGAACACTGAAGCTTTCTTT.

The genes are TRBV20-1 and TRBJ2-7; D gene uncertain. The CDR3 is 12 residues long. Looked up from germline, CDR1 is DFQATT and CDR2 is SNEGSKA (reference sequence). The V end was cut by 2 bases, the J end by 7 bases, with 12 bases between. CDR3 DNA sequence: TGCAGTGCTAGACGCCCCTTTGGGGAGCAGTACTTC. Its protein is CSARRPFGEQYF.

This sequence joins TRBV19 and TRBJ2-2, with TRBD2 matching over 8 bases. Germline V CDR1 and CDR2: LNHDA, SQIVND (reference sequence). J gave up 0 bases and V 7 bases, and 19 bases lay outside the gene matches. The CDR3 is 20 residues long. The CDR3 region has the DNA TGTGCCAGTAACACCGGGGGGGGATTTCACAAGTTCGCGAACACCGGGGAGCTGTTTTTT. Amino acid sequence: CASNTGGGFHKFANTGELFF.

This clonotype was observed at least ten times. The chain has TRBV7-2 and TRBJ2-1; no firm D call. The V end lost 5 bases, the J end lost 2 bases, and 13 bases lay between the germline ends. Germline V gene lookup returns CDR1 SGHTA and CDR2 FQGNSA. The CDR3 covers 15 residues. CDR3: CASSPPGSTYNEQFF. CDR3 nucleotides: TGTGCCAGCAGCCCCCCAGGTAGCACCTACAATGAGCAGTTCTTC.

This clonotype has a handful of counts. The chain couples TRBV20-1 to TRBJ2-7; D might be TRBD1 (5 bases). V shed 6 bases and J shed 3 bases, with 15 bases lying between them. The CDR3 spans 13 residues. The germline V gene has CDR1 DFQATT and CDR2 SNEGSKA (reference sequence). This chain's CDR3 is CSATADSVYEQYF. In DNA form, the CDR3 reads TGCAGTGCCACCGCCGACAGTGTCTACGAGCAGTACTTC.

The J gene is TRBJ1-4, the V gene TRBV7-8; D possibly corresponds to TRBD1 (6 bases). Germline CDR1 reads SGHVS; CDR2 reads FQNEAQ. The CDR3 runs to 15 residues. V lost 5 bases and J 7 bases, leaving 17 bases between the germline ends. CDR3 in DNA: TGTGCCAGCAGCCGCACCCCGACAGGAATTGAAAAACTGTTTTTT. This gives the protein CASSRTPTGIEKLFF.

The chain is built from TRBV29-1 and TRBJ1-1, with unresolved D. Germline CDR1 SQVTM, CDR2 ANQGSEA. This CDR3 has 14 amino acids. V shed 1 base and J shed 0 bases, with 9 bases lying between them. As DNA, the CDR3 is TGCAGCGTTGAAGGAGGAGGGATGAACACTGAAGCTTTCTTT. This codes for CSVEGGGMNTEAFF.

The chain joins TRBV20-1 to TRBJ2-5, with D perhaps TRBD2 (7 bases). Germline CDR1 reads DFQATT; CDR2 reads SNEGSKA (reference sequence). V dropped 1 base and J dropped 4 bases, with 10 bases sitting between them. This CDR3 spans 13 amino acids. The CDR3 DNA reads TGCAGTGCTAGAGTTGGGGGGGCAGAGACCCAGTACTTC. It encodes CSARVGGAETQYF.

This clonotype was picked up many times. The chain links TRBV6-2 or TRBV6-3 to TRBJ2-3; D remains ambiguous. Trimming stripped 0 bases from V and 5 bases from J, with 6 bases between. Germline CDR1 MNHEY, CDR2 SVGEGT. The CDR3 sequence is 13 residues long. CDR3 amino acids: CASSYSSGDTQYF. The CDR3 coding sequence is TGTGCCAGCAGTTACTCGAGTGGAGATACGCAGTATTTT.

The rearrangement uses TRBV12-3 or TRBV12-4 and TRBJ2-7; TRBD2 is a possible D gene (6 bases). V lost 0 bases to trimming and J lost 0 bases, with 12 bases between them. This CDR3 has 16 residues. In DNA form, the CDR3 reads TGTGCCAGCAGTTTAGCTGGGGACTCCAACTCCTACGAGCAGTACTTC. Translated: CASSLAGDSNSYEQYF.

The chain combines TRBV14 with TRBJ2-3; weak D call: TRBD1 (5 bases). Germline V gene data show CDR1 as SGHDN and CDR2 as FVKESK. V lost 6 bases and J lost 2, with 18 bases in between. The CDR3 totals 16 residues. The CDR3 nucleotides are TGTGCCAGCAGTTACAGGACCCAACTTTCCACAGATACGCAGTATTTT. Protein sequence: CASSYRTQLSTDTQYF.

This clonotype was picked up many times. For the CDR3, the DNA is TGTGCCAGCGGATTGGGACAGGGAGGAATCATGAACACTGAAGCTTTCTTT. Translation gives CASGLGQGGIMNTEAFF. The rearrangement joins TRBV12-3 or TRBV12-4 to TRBJ1-1; 9 nucleotides line up with TRBD1. CDR3 length: 17 amino acids. The J segment lost 0 bases and the V segment lost 8 bases, leaving 13 bases of the junction unmatched.

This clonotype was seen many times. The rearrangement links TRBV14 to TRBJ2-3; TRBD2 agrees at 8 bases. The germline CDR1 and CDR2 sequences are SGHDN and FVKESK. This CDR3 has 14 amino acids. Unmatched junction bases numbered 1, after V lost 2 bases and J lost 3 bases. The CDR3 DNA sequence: TGTGCCAGCAGCCAATTAGCGGGAACAGATACGCAGTATTTT. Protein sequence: CASSQLAGTDTQYF.

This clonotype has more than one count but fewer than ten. The CDR3 region has the DNA TGCAGCGTTGAAGGAGACAGCTACAATGAGCAGTTCTTC. This translates into CSVEGDSYNEQFF. The chain employs TRBV29-1 and TRBJ2-1; a weak D match, TRBD1 (5 bases). V lost 1 base to trimming and J lost 3 bases, with 7 bases between them. CDR1 is SQVTM, CDR2 ANQGSEA, per germline. The CDR3 loop spans 13 amino acids.

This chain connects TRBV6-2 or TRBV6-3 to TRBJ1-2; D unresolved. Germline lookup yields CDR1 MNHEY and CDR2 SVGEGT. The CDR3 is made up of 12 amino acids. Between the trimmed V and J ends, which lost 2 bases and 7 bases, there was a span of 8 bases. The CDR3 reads CASSYKGLGYTF. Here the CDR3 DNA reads TGTGCCAGCAGTTACAAGGGCCTTGGCTACACCTTC.

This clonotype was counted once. The DNA of the CDR3 is TGCAGTGCTAAGGGTTCAAGGCCAAGAAATAGATCCTACGAGCAGTACTTC. Protein product: CSAKGSRPRNRSYEQYF. V usage is TRBV20-1 and J usage is TRBJ2-7; D not certain. CDR3 length: 17 amino acids. Germline loops: CDR1 DFQATT, CDR2 SNEGSKA (reference sequence). V lost 4 bases and J lost 1, with 23 bases in between.

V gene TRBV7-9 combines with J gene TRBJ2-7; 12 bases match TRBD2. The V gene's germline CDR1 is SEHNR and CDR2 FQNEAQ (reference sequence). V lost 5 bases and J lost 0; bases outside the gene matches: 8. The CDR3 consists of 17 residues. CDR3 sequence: CASSPRTSGDSSYEQYF. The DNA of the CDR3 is TGTGCCAGCAGCCCCCGGACTAGCGGGGATAGCTCCTACGAGCAGTACTTC.

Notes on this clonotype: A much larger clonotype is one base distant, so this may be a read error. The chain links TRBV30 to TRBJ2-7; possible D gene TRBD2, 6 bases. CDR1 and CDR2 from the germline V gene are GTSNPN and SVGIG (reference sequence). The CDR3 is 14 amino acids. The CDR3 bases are TGTGGCTGGGGGGTGGGCGGCGAAGGATACGAGCAGTACTTC. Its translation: CGWGVGGEGYEQYF. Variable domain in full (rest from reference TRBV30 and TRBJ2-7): SQTIHQWPATLVQPVGSPLSLECTVEGTSNPNLYWYRQAAGRGLQLLFYSVGIGQISSEVPQNLSASRPQDRQFILSSKKLLLSDSGFYLCGWGVGGEGYEQYFGPGTRLTVT.

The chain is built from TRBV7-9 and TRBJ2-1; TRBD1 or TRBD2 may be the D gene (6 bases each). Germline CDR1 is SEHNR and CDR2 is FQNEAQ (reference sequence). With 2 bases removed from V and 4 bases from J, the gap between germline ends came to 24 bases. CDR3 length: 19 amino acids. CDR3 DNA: TGTGCCAGCAGCTTATCGTACAGGGCGACGGGAGATGGGTACAATGAGCAGTTCTTC. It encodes CASSLSYRATGDGYNEQFF.